Listed below are T cell receptor beta chains from one sample, sequenced in a study of radiation and T cells in renal cell carcinoma. Some clones are missing from TCRdb's copy, which holds only in-frame ones; the method was immunoSEQ multiplex PCR. The sample consists of approximately 170,000 clones, about 87% of them appearing once. The sample in question was blood, obtained from a patient whose treatment included radiotherapy and nephrectomy. All receptors derive from a woman aged 50 to 60 with renal cell carcinoma. Both conserved end residues are trimmed from each CDR3.

>TRBJ1-6|TRBV5-6
ASSFDSSSYNSPLH
>TRBJ2-1|TRBV7-2
ASSPSSYNEQF
>TRBJ2-5|TRBV5-4
ASSSGYQETQY
>TRBJ2-7|TRBV7-3
ASSGHLLSYEQY
>TRBJ1-6|TRBV19
ASSGLTWNSPLH
>TRBJ2-1|TRBV5-6
ASSLQDLSYNEQF
>TRBJ1-3|TRBV6-6
ASSRQLNSGNTIY
>TRBJ2-5|TRBV7-3
ASSSDRGQTQY
>TRBJ2-3|TRBV7-2
ASSSQGDTQY
>TRBJ1-1|TRBV6-4
ASSDRANENTEAF
>TRBJ1-6|TRBV6-1
ASSEVSGGATPLH
>TRBJ2-1|TRBV7-8
ASSLVGGGYNEQF
>TRBJ1-2|TRBV15
ATSRVGYGYT
>TRBJ1-1|TRBV4-2
ASSRETGYETEAF
>TRBJ2-7|TRBV5-8
ASSWDRTYEQY
>TRBJ1-6|TRBV14
ASSQDLRNSPLH
>TRBJ1-2|TRBV5-4
ASSGTGTGIHGYT
>TRBJ1-2|TRBV19
ASSISLTVLANYGYT
>TRBJ2-7|TRBV5-1
ASSQLGGYEQY
>TRBJ2-3|TRBV11-3
ASSLEGLETDTQY
>TRBJ1-2|TRBV11-2
ASSLTGDGYT
>TRBJ1-1|TRBV5-6
ASRREQTEAF
>TRBJ2-3|TRBV9
ASSANTGTDTQY
>TRBJ2-3|TRBV18
ASSPGLGTDTQY
>TRBJ2-3|TRBV5-1
ASTRGASGGTDTQY
>TRBJ1-1|TRBV7-8
ASSPRDRGTEAF
>TRBJ1-5|TRBV6-5
ASRPWPLNQPQH
>TRBJ1-1|TRBV7-3
ASSYGNTEAF
>TRBJ2-7|TRBV5-1
ASSSVGFTYEQY
>TRBJ2-2|TRBV15
ATSPGGWTGELF
>TRBJ2-3|TRBV29-1
SVAPGLAGGLADTQY